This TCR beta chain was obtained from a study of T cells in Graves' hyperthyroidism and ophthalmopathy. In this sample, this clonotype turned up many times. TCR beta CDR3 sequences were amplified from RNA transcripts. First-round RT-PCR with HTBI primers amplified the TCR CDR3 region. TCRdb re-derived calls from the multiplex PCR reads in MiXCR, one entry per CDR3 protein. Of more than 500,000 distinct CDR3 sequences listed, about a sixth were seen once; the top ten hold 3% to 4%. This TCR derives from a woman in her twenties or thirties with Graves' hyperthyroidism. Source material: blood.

The CDR3 loop reads CASSSRGGNYGYTF. CDR3 nucleotide sequence: TGTGCCAGCAGCTCCAGAGGCGGTAACTATGGCTACACCTTC. This chain links TRBV7-3 with TRBJ1-2; no reliable D call. Trimming took 4 bases from V and 1 from J, leaving 10 bases between them. There are 14 residues in the CDR3. Per the germline V gene, CDR1 is SGHTA and CDR2 is FQGTGA.